This is a list of T cell receptor beta chains from one sample in a study of technical replicates of blood from several donors. The table came from immunoSEQ multiplex PCR; TCRdb's copy has only in-frame clones and leaves some out. Of about 64,000 clones listed, about 86% are singletons. Sequencing was performed on PBMCs. These receptors all stem from a human donor in good health. Some clones in this sample may be carry-over from other donors' samples. Both conserved end residues are part of each CDR3. A D gene is named only where the DNA matches it firmly. Size tells how often a clone was seen (once, few, many) or the class of an expanded clone, and some rows leave it out.

TRBV5-1	-	TRBD2	TRBJ2-7	CASSPPLGGFDYEQYF	TGCGCCAGCAGCCCCCCTTTGGGAGGGTTTGATTACGAGCAGTACTTC
TRBV6-6	-	-	TRBJ2-7	CASNPGQSSYEQYF	TGTGCCAGCAATCCGGGACAAAGCTCCTACGAGCAGTACTTC
TRBV5-1	-	TRBD1	TRBJ1-4	CASSSAQGAGEKLFF	TGCGCCAGCAGCTCCGCACAGGGGGCAGGGGAAAAACTGTTTTTT
TRBV2	-	-	TRBJ1-2	CASNDGRSGYTF	TGTGCCAGCAACGACGGAAGGAGCGGCTACACCTTC
TRBV5-1	-	-	TRBJ1-6	CASSRTTLEGATPLHF	TGCGCCAGCAGCCGAACTACTTTGGAGGGAGCGACACCCCTCCACTTT
TRBV6-5	once	-	TRBJ2-5	CASSYSGRVEETQYF	TGTGCCAGCAGTTACTCCGGCAGGGTTGAGGAGACCCAGTACTTC
TRBV10-3	few	TRBD1	TRBJ2-3	CAISTTLDRDPDTQYF	TGTGCCATCAGTACAACCTTGGACAGGGATCCAGATACGCAGTATTTT
TRBV19	-	-	TRBJ1-2	CASRWGGNYGYTF	TGTGCCAGTAGGTGGGGGGGTAACTATGGCTACACCTTC
TRBV29-1	once	TRBD1	TRBJ1-2	CSVSLQGYGYTF	TGCAGCGTTTCCCTACAGGGGTATGGCTACACCTTC
TRBV19	-	-	TRBJ1-5	CASSIDFVNQPQHF	TGTGCCAGTAGTATAGATTTCGTCAATCAGCCCCAGCATTTT
TRBV11-2	-	-	TRBJ2-7	CASSSTEGDEQYF	TGTGCCAGCAGCTCTACCGAGGGGGACGAGCAGTACTTC
TRBV4-2	-	TRBD1	TRBJ1-2	CASSQVTGAEGGYTF	TGTGCCAGCAGCCAAGTTACAGGGGCGGAGGGTGGCTACACCTTC
TRBV4-1	-	-	TRBJ2-2	CASSQASTGELFF	TGCGCCAGCAGCCAAGCTAGCACCGGGGAGCTGTTTTTT
TRBV6-1	-	-	TRBJ1-4	CASSEQGRDEKLFF	TGTGCCAGCAGTGAGCAGGGTCGGGATGAAAAACTGTTTTTT
TRBV13	-	-	TRBJ1-1	CASSPQLGVLNTEAFF	TGTGCCAGCAGCCCCCAGCTCGGGGTTTTGAACACTGAAGCTTTCTTT
TRBV9	once	TRBD2	TRBJ2-1	CASSVVGGGASYNEQFF	TGTGCCAGCAGCGTAGTCGGCGGGGGGGCCTCCTACAATGAGCAGTTCTTC
TRBV5-1	-	TRBD1	TRBJ2-6	CASSLAGQGTGANVLTF	TGCGCCAGCAGCTTGGCGGGACAGGGAACTGGGGCCAACGTCCTGACTTTC
TRBV11-1	-	-	TRBJ2-5	CASSLALGWQGGETQYF	TGTGCCAGCAGCTTAGCGCTGGGTTGGCAGGGGGGAGAGACCCAGTACTTC
TRBV5-8	-	-	TRBJ2-6	CASSLESGTGANVLTF	TGTGCCAGCAGCCTGGAATCAGGGACTGGGGCCAACGTCCTGACTTTC
TRBV19	-	TRBD1	TRBJ2-5	CASIGTGPGETQYF	TGTGCCAGTATCGGGACAGGGCCTGGCGAGACCCAGTACTTC
TRBV5-6	-	-	TRBJ2-1	CASSFQDYAYNEQFF	TGTGCCAGCAGCTTTCAGGATTATGCCTACAATGAGCAGTTCTTC
TRBV6-5	-	TRBD1	TRBJ2-3	CASSYNDRGLGDTQYF	TGTGCCAGCAGTTACAACGACAGGGGGCTAGGAGATACGCAGTATTTT
TRBV9	once	TRBD1	TRBJ1-1	CASSVGTGNTEAFF	TGTGCCAGCAGCGTAGGGACAGGGAACACTGAAGCTTTCTTT
TRBV6-5	-	TRBD1	TRBJ1-2	CASSRSTGAWGYTF	TGTGCCAGCAGTAGATCAACAGGGGCTTGGGGCTACACCTTC
TRBV6-1	-	TRBD2	TRBJ2-7	CASSAETSGRVYEQYF	TGTGCCAGCAGTGCAGAGACGAGCGGGAGGGTGTACGAGCAGTACTTC
TRBV16	-	-	TRBJ1-1	CASSQSGVVTVSEAFF	TGTGCCAGCAGCCAATCGGGTGTGGTAACAGTCTCTGAAGCTTTCTTT
TRBV7-9	-	TRBD2	TRBJ2-5	CASSRGTSGGALETQYF	TGTGCCAGCAGCCGCGGGACTAGCGGGGGGGCCCTGGAGACCCAGTACTTC
TRBV5-6	-	-	TRBJ2-5	CASSPGGARETQYF	TGTGCCAGCAGCCCTGGGGGGGCGAGAGAGACCCAGTACTTC
TRBV6-5	-	-	TRBJ2-3	CASSTGTRGTDTQYF	TGTGCCAGCAGTACTGGGACAAGGGGGACAGATACGCAGTATTTT
TRBV9	-	-	TRBJ2-5	CASSVGSGPPQYF	TGTGCCAGCAGCGTAGGGTCAGGGCCCCCCCAGTACTTC
TRBV13	-	-	TRBJ1-1	CASSFQVPEAFF	TGTGCCAGCAGCTTCCAGGTCCCTGAAGCTTTCTTT
TRBV7-2	once	-	TRBJ2-2	CASSQGGGGFTGELFF	TGTGCCAGCAGCCAGGGAGGGGGGGGCTTTACCGGGGAGCTGTTTTTT
TRBV2	-	-	TRBJ2-7	CASREVGGRIDEQYF	TGTGCCAGCAGGGAAGTCGGGGGGCGCATCGACGAGCAGTACTTC
TRBV18	-	-	TRBJ2-3	CASTPLAADTQYF	TGTGCCAGCACACCACTCGCGGCAGATACGCAGTATTTT
TRBV27	-	-	TRBJ1-2	CASRQGWGIDDYGYTF	TGTGCCAGCAGGCAGGGGTGGGGAATCGACGACTATGGCTACACCTTC
TRBV2	-	-	TRBJ2-1	CASSEYQEDNEQFF	TGTGCCAGCAGTGAATATCAGGAAGACAATGAGCAGTTCTTC